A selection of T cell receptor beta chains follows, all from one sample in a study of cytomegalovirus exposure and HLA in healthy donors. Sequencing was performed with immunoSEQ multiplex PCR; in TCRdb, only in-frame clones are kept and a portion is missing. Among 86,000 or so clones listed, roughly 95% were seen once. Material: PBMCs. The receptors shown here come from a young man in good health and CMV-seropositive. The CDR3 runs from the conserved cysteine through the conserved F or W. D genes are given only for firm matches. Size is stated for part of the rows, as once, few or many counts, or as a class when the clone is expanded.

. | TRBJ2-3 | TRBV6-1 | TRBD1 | TGTGCCAGCAGTGGTATAACAGGGGCTACACGATGGACGCAGTATTTT | CASSGITGATRWTQYF
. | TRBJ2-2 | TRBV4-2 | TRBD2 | TGTGCCAGCAGCATATCAAGCGGGGGACCCACCGGGGAGCTGTTTTTT | CASSISSGGPTGELFF
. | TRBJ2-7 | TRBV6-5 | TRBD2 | TGTGCCACCACCCTCGTAGCGGGGTCCTACGAGCAGTACTTC | CATTLVAGSYEQYF
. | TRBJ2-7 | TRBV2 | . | TGTGCCACCTCCCCACTTCGCGAGCAGTACTTC | CATSPLREQYF
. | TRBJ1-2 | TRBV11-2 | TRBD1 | TGTGCCAGCAGCACTGCCAGGGGGCGCCTCTATGGCTACACCTTC | CASSTARGRLYGYTF
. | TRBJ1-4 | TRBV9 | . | TGTGCCAGCAGCGTAGGTGCGGAACTGTTTTTT | CASSVGAELFF
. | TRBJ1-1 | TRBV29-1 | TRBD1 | TGCAGCGTGGTCCCCGGGACAGGGTACACTGAAGCTTTCTTT | CSVVPGTGYTEAFF
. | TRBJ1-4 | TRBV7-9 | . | TGTGCCAGCAGCTTACATGCAACTAATGAAAAACTGTTTTTT | CASSLHATNEKLFF
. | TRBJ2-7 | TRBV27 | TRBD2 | TGTGCCAGCAGTTTCGGTCTAGCGGGGGGCTACGAGCAGTACTTC | CASSFGLAGGYEQYF
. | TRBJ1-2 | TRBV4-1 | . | TGCGCCAGCAGCCCCTCCGGGACATCGAACTATGGCTACACCTTC | CASSPSGTSNYGYTF
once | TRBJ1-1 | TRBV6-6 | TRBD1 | TGTGCCAGCAGTTGGGGCCCTGAGACAGGGGGAACTGAAGCTTTCTTT | CASSWGPETGGTEAFF
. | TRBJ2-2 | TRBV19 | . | TGTGCCAGTAGTAGGGTTCTAGGGGTGCGGGAGCTGTTTTTT | CASSRVLGVRELFF
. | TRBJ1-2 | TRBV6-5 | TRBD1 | TGTGCCAGCAGTCGACAGGGGGCAGGTGGCTACACCTTC | CASSRQGAGGYTF
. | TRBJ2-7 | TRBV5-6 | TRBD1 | TGTGCCAGCAGCTGGGGACAGGGGTACGAGCAGTACTTC | CASSWGQGYEQYF
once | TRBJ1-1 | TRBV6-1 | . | TGTGCCAGCAGTCCCGGCTTAGACAGTGGGACTGAAGCTTTCTTT | CASSPGLDSGTEAFF
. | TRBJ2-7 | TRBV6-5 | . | TGTGCCAGCAGTTACTCGATACTAGCATCGAGAGAGCAGTACTTC | CASSYSILASREQYF
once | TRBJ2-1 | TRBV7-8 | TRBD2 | TGTGCCAGCAGGGGGCATGAAGCGGGATGGCAGTTCTTC | CASRGHEAGWQFF
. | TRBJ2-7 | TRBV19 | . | TGTGCCAGTAGTATAGGTGGAGGTGGGAACTCCTACGAGCAGTACTTC | CASSIGGGGNSYEQYF
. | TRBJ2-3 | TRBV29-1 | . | TGCAGCGGGGAGGAGGGCCTCCCGGATACGCAGTATTTT | CSGEEGLPDTQYF
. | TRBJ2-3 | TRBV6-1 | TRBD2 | TGTGCCAGCAGTGAAGGGGATAGCGGGAGAGGTGATACGCAGTATTTT | CASSEGDSGRGDTQYF
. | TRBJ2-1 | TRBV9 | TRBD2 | TGTGCCAGCAGCGTAGGAAATAGCGGGAGTTTGTACAATGAGCAGTTCTTC | CASSVGNSGSLYNEQFF
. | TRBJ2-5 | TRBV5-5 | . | TGTGCCAGCAGCCAGAACGTCCAAGAGACCCAGTACTTC | CASSQNVQETQYF
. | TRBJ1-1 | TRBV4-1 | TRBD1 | TGCGCCAGCAGGGACAGGGGAACAATGAACACTGAAGCTTTCTTT | CASRDRGTMNTEAFF
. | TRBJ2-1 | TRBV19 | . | TGTGCCAGTAGTATAGACGCGGATTACTCCTACAATGAGCAGTTCTTC | CASSIDADYSYNEQFF
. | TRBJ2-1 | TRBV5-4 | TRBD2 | TGTGCCAGCAGCTTCGGGGGACTAAAGAATGAGCAGTTCTTC | CASSFGGLKNEQFF
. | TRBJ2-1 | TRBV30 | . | TGTGCTGTTTGGGGGGTCGGCAATGAGCAGTTCTTC | CAVWGVGNEQFF
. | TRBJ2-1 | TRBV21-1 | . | TGCGTCTACAATGAGCAGTTCTTC | CVYNEQFF
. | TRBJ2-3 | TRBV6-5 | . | TGTGCCAGCAGTTACAGGCAGGGGAAAGATACGCAGTATTTT | CASSYRQGKDTQYF
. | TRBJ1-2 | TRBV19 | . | TGTGCCAGTAGTATCTCTTCGCGGGCTCCCTGGGGCTACACCTTC | CASSISSRAPWGYTF
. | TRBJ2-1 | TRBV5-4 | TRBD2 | TGTGCCAGCAGCTCTGAGCGGGAGGGCCATAGTGAGCAGTTCTTC | CASSSEREGHSEQFF
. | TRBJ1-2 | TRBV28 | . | TGTGCCACTAATGGCTACACCTTC | CATNGYTF
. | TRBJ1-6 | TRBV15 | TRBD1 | TGTGCCACCAGCAGCCCGGGACAGGGGAGTAATTCACCCCTCCACTTT | CATSSPGQGSNSPLHF
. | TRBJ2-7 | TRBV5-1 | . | TGCGCCAGCCAATTAGTCAGCCATGAGGACGAGCAGTACTTC | CASQLVSHEDEQYF